The rows below give T cell receptor beta chains drawn from one sample of a study of T cell responses to AZD1222 COVID-19 vaccine. The repertoire was sequenced with immunoSEQ multiplex PCR; TCRdb's copy has only in-frame clones and lacks some. The sample contains tens of thousands of clones, about nine tenths of which appear only once. The sequencing here drew on peripheral blood, taken 28 days after the second AZD1222 dose. The receptor source for this set is an adult who received the AZD1222 COVID-19 vaccine. The CDR3 runs from the conserved cysteine through the conserved F or W. Fields, in order: CDR3 length, J gene, clone size, V gene, D gene, CDR3 DNA, CDR3 protein. D genes are given only for firm matches. Expanded clones are given a class, and other clones once, few, many or no size at all.

len: 14
j_gene: TRBJ2-7
abundance: once
v_gene: TRBV29-1
d_gene: -
CDR3nt: TGCAGCGTTGAACGCCGGGAGCGGCCCTACGAGCAGTACTTC
CDR3aa: CSVERRERPYEQYF

len: 13
j_gene: TRBJ1-1
abundance: few
v_gene: TRBV5-1
d_gene: TRBD1
CDR3nt: TGCGCCAGCGGCAGACAGGGAAACACTGAAGCTTTCTTT
CDR3aa: CASGRQGNTEAFF

len: 14
j_gene: TRBJ2-7
abundance: -
v_gene: TRBV5-1
d_gene: -
CDR3nt: TGCGCCAGCAGCCCGAGGACAGTCCAATACGAGCAGTACTTC
CDR3aa: CASSPRTVQYEQYF

len: 13
j_gene: TRBJ1-1
abundance: -
v_gene: TRBV13
d_gene: -
CDR3nt: TGTGCCAGCTCCGTAAACCGGGACACTGAAGCTTTCTTT
CDR3aa: CASSVNRDTEAFF

len: 15
j_gene: TRBJ1-5
abundance: -
v_gene: TRBV5-1
d_gene: -
CDR3nt: TGCGCCAGCAGCTTGGCAGGGACGGGCGAGGAGCCCCAGCATTTT
CDR3aa: CASSLAGTGEEPQHF

len: 15
j_gene: TRBJ1-4
abundance: once
v_gene: TRBV9
d_gene: TRBD1
CDR3nt: TGTGCCAGCAGCTCATCGACAGGGCGGAATGAAAAACTGTTTTTT
CDR3aa: CASSSSTGRNEKLFF

len: 13
j_gene: TRBJ1-2
abundance: few
v_gene: TRBV5-1
d_gene: -
CDR3nt: TGCGCCAGCAGCTTGGGACCTAACTATGGCTACACCTTC
CDR3aa: CASSLGPNYGYTF

len: 16
j_gene: TRBJ1-5
abundance: -
v_gene: TRBV6-5
d_gene: -
CDR3nt: TGTGCCAGCAGTTCTCGCCTAAGGGGTAGCAATCAGCCCCAGCATTTT
CDR3aa: CASSSRLRGSNQPQHF

len: 16
j_gene: TRBJ1-1
abundance: -
v_gene: TRBV6-5
d_gene: -
CDR3nt: TGTGCCAGCAGTTACTCGACGGCCATAGGGCCCACTGAAGCTTTCTTT
CDR3aa: CASSYSTAIGPTEAFF

len: 15
j_gene: TRBJ2-1
abundance: -
v_gene: TRBV30
d_gene: TRBD2
CDR3nt: TGTGCCTGGCGCCCGACTAGCGGGAGGATCAATGAGCAGTTCTTC
CDR3aa: CAWRPTSGRINEQFF

len: 12
j_gene: TRBJ1-1
abundance: -
v_gene: TRBV29-1
d_gene: -
CDR3nt: TGCAGTGCACGACGGACGAACACTGAAGCTTTCTTT
CDR3aa: CSARRTNTEAFF

len: 14
j_gene: TRBJ2-7
abundance: -
v_gene: TRBV27
d_gene: -
CDR3nt: TGTGCCAGCAGTTGGCGGGGAGACTCCTACGAGCAGTACTTC
CDR3aa: CASSWRGDSYEQYF

len: 18
j_gene: TRBJ1-2
abundance: -
v_gene: TRBV27
d_gene: -
CDR3nt: TGTGCCAGCAGCCTTATGCCCCCTACAGGCCCATCTAACTATGGCTACACCTTC
CDR3aa: CASSLMPPTGPSNYGYTF

len: 15
j_gene: TRBJ2-3
abundance: -
v_gene: TRBV27
d_gene: -
CDR3nt: TGTGCCAGCACCCGGGTGGCTTCGGGCACAGATACGCAGTATTTT
CDR3aa: CASTRVASGTDTQYF

len: 12
j_gene: TRBJ2-7
abundance: -
v_gene: TRBV30
d_gene: TRBD1
CDR3nt: TGTGCCTGGGGACAGGGGGCGGGTGAGCAGTACTTC
CDR3aa: CAWGQGAGEQYF

len: 18
j_gene: TRBJ1-5
abundance: -
v_gene: TRBV18
d_gene: -
CDR3nt: TGTGCCAGCTCACCACCGTATCCGGACCGCACGGGCGATCAGCCCCAGCATTTT
CDR3aa: CASSPPYPDRTGDQPQHF

len: 15
j_gene: TRBJ1-1
abundance: -
v_gene: TRBV5-1
d_gene: TRBD1
CDR3nt: TGCGCCAGCAGCCCCAGGGGGCCTATGAACACTGAAGCTTTCTTT
CDR3aa: CASSPRGPMNTEAFF

len: 15
j_gene: TRBJ1-5
abundance: -
v_gene: TRBV10-2
d_gene: TRBD1
CDR3nt: TGCGCCACCTCCTCCCGGGACAGGCCAGATCAGCCCCAGCATTTT
CDR3aa: CATSSRDRPDQPQHF

len: 15
j_gene: TRBJ2-7
abundance: -
v_gene: TRBV4-1
d_gene: TRBD2
CDR3nt: TGCGCCAGCAGCCAGTACCTAGCGGGAACCTACGAGCAGTACTTC
CDR3aa: CASSQYLAGTYEQYF

len: 12
j_gene: TRBJ1-1
abundance: -
v_gene: TRBV10-3
d_gene: -
CDR3nt: TGTGCCATCAGTGAACGTGGAACTGAAGCTTTCTTT
CDR3aa: CAISERGTEAFF

len: 14
j_gene: TRBJ2-7
abundance: -
v_gene: TRBV30
d_gene: -
CDR3nt: TGTGCCTGGAGTGTTCAGGAGGGGGCCTACGAGCAGTACTTC
CDR3aa: CAWSVQEGAYEQYF

len: 14
j_gene: TRBJ1-2
abundance: -
v_gene: TRBV30
d_gene: -
CDR3nt: TGTGCCTGGAGCCTCCGGGACAAGTTGCACGGCTACACCTTC
CDR3aa: CAWSLRDKLHGYTF